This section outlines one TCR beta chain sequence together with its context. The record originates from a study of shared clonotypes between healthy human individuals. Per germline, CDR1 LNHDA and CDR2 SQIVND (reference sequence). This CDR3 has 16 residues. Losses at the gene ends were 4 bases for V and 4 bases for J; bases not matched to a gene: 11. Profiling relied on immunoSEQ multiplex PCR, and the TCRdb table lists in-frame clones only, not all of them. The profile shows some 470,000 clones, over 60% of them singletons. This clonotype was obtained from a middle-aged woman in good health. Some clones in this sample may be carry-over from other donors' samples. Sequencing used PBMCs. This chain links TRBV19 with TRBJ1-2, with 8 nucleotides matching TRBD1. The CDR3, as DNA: TGTGCCAGTAGTAGCCCGGACAGGGAGCGCAGCTATGGCTACACCTTC. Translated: CASSSPDRERSYGYTF.